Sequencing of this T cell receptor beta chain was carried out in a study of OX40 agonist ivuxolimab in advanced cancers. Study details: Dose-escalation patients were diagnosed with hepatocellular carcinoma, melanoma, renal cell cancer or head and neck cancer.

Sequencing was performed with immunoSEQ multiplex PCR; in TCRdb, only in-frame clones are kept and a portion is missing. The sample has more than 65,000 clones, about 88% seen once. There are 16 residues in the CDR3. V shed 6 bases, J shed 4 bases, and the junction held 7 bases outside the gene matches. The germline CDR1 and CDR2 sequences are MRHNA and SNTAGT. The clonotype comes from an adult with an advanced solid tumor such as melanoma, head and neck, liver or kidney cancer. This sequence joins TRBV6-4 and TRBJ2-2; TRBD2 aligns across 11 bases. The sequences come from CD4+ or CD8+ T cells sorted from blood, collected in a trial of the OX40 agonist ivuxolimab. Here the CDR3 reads CASSGIAGGITGELFF. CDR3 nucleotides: TGTGCCAGCAGCGGAATAGCGGGAGGGATCACCGGGGAGCTGTTTTTT.